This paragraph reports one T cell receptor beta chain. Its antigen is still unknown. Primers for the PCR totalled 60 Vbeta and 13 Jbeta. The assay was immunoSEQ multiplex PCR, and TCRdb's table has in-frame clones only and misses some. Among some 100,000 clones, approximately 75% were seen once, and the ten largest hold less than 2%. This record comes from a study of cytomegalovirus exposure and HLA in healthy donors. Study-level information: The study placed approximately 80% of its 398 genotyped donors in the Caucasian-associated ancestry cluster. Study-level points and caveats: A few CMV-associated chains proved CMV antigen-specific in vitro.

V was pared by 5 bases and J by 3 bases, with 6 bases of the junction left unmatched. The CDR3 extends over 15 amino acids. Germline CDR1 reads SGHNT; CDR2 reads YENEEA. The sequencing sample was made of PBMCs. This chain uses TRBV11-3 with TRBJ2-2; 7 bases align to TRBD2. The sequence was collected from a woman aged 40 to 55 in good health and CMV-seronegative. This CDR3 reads CASSPEAGYTGELFF. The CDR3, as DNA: TGTGCCAGCAGCCCGGAAGCGGGATACACCGGGGAGCTGTTTTTT.